Presented here are 25 T cell receptor beta chains from one specimen sequenced in a study of blood T cell repertoires in COVID-19. The assay was immunoSEQ multiplex PCR, and TCRdb's table has in-frame clones only and misses some. Among approximately 300,000 clones listed, 85% were seen once. Sequenced sample: PBMCs or T cells enriched from blood (not recorded which). These receptors all stem from a woman aged 25 to 45 who had been exposed to COVID-19.

V and J are TRBV4-3 and TRBJ2-5; the D gene is possibly TRBD2 (6 bases). Germline lookup yields CDR1 LGHNA and CDR2 YSLEER. The germline V and J ends were trimmed by 0 bases and 9 bases, with 8 bases remaining between them. The CDR3 is 12 amino acids. CDR3 loop: CASSQDRGSQYF. In DNA form, the CDR3 reads TGCGCCAGCAGCCAAGACCGGGGGTCCCAGTACTTC.

This chain joins TRBV27 and TRBJ2-7; 12 bases are shared with TRBD2. Germline CDR1 reads MNHEY; CDR2 reads SMNVEV (reference sequence). V lost 2 bases, J lost 7 bases, and 6 bases stayed unmatched. This CDR3 contains 15 residues. This CDR3 is CASSLEGLAGLEQYF. The DNA for the CDR3 is TGTGCCAGCAGTTTAGAGGGACTAGCGGGTTTGGAGCAGTACTTC.

The chain employs TRBV15 and TRBJ1-1, with D tentatively TRBD1 (5 bases). With 8 bases removed from V and 3 bases from J, the gap between germline ends came to 19 bases. The CDR3 has 15 residues. The V gene's germline CDR1 is LNHNV and CDR2 YYDKDF (reference sequence). CDR3 DNA sequence: TGTGCCACCCGACGTCCGGGCAGGGCATACACTGAAGCTTTCTTT. This translates into CATRRPGRAYTEAFF.

The chain uses TRBV7-2 and TRBJ1-4; 7 bases are a match to TRBD1. The CDR3 extends over 16 amino acids. Germline-derived CDR1 and CDR2 are SGHTA and FQGNSA. V was clipped by 3 bases and J by 5 bases; unmatched bases: 9. CDR3 nucleotides: TGTGCCAGCAGCTTGAGGGGGCGGCTCGCAAATGAAAAACTGTTTTTT. Its protein is CASSLRGRLANEKLFF.

V and J are TRBV19 and TRBJ2-1; 16 bases are a match to TRBD2. Germline V CDR1 and CDR2: LNHDA, SQIVND (reference sequence). This CDR3 is built from 16 residues. V lost 11 bases to trimming and J lost 7 bases; unmatched junction nucleotides: 11. This CDR3 is CAAGTSGRADKNEQFF. Written as DNA, the CDR3 is TGTGCCGCAGGGACTAGCGGGAGGGCCGACAAGAATGAGCAGTTCTTC.

This clone was recorded once. The rearrangement uses TRBV5-1 and TRBJ2-4, with TRBD1 identical over 8 bases. The CDR3 consists of 18 residues. The germline V gene encodes CDR1 SGHRS and CDR2 YFSETQ. Trimming at V came to 3 bases and at J to 2 bases, leaving 13 bases not matched to a gene. Here the CDR3 DNA reads TGCGCCAGCAGCTCAACATTGGCAGGGGGCGCAACCAAAAACATTCAGTACTTC. This encodes CASSSTLAGGATKNIQYF.

The chain links TRBV18 to TRBJ2-1; 12 bases align to TRBD2. This CDR3 has 16 residues. The V gene end was trimmed by 6 bases and the J gene end by 5 bases; junction bases not matched to a gene: 8. Per germline, CDR1 KGHSH and CDR2 LQKENI. Here the CDR3 reads CASSRRLAGAHNEQFF. CDR3 coding DNA: TGTGCCAGCTCTCGAAGACTAGCGGGGGCACACAATGAGCAGTTCTTC.

This sequence joins TRBV27 and TRBJ2-6; D perhaps matches TRBD2 (6 bases). This CDR3 comprises 16 residues. The V end was cut by 4 bases, the J end by 1 base, with 11 bases between. Looked up from germline, CDR1 is MNHEY and CDR2 is SMNVEV (reference sequence). The CDR3 nucleotides read TGTGCCAGCAGTTACCGGGGACTTTCTGGGGCCAACGTCCTGACTTTC. Amino acids: CASSYRGLSGANVLTF.

The chain couples TRBV18 to TRBJ2-1; D is possibly TRBD1 (6 bases). The CDR3 has 15 residues. Germline assignment: CDR1 KGHSH and CDR2 LQKENI. The V and J ends lost 3 bases and 3 bases respectively, with 12 bases between them. DNA of the CDR3: TGTGCCAGCTCACCCGAACAGGGTTTCTACAATGAGCAGTTCTTC. This translates into CASSPEQGFYNEQFF.

The chain couples TRBV30 to TRBJ1-6; 9 bases are shared with TRBD1. The CDR3 has 15 residues. Trimming cost V 3 bases and J 10 bases; bases outside gene matches: 10. CDR1 is GTSNPN and CDR2 is SVGIG in the germline V gene (reference sequence). CDR3 DNA sequence: TGTGCCTGGAGGGGTACTACAGGGGGCGTGTCACCCCTCCACTTT. Its protein is CAWRGTTGGVSPLHF.

For the CDR3, the DNA is TGTGCCAGCAGCAAGAACACCGGGACAGGGTCCTACAATGAGCAGTTCTTC. This codes for CASSKNTGTGSYNEQFF. V usage is TRBV5-8 and J usage is TRBJ2-1; 9 nucleotides line up with TRBD1. CDR1 and CDR2 from the germline V gene are SGHTS and YDEGEE. The CDR3 loop spans 17 amino acids. V shed 4 bases, J shed 1 base, and the junction held 9 bases outside the gene matches.

The chain is built from TRBV28 and TRBJ1-1; no definite D call. V was trimmed by 7 bases and J by 6 bases, leaving 18 bases between them. CDR3 length: 14 residues. The germline gives CDR1 MDHEN, CDR2 SYDVKM. As DNA, the CDR3 is TGTGCCAGCACTTACAGAGGAGGGCACGCTGAAGCTTTCTTT. Its translation is CASTYRGGHAEAFF.

This sequence joins TRBV7-2 and TRBJ1-4; D is unclear. The germline V gene encodes CDR1 SGHTA and CDR2 FQGNSA. Trimming removed 5 bases from V and 3 bases from J, with 16 bases in between. The CDR3 consists of 16 residues. CDR3 in amino acids: CASSPQPREANEKLFF. CDR3 bases: TGTGCCAGCAGCCCACAGCCGAGGGAGGCTAATGAAAAACTGTTTTTT.

The J gene is TRBJ1-4, the V gene TRBV7-2, with D hard to call. Trimming shortened V by 0 bases and J by 0 bases, and 11 bases separated the two germline ends. The germline gives CDR1 SGHTA, CDR2 FQGNSA. This CDR3 contains 17 residues. The CDR3 DNA is TGTGCCAGCAGCTTAGCCCTTGACGGGACAACTAATGAAAAACTGTTTTTT. Encoded protein: CASSLALDGTTNEKLFF. The complete variable domain, with remaining parts taken from reference TRBV7-2 and TRBJ1-4, reads GAGVSQSPSNKVTEKGKDVELRCDPISGHTALYWYRQSLGQGLEFLIYFQGNSAPDKSGLPSDRFSAERTGGSVSTLTIQRTQQEDSAVYLCASSLALDGTTNEKLFFGSGTQLSVL.

The chain combines TRBV2 with TRBJ1-2, with TRBD1 matching over 9 bases. Germline lookup yields CDR1 SNHLY and CDR2 FYNNEI. V was pared by 8 bases and J by 3 bases, with 16 bases of the junction left unmatched. The CDR3 loop spans 17 amino acids. CDR3 nucleotide sequence: TGTGCCAGCCGAAGAACAGGGGGCGGACGAGGCGACTATGGCTACACCTTC. It codes for CASRRTGGGRGDYGYTF. The whole variable domain, remainder taken from reference TRBV2 and TRBJ1-2, is EPEVTQTPSHQVTQMGQEVILRCVPISNHLYFYWYRQILGQKVEFLVSFYNNEISEKSEIFDDQFSVERPDGSNFTLKIRSTKLEDSAMYFCASRRTGGGRGDYGYTFGSGTRLTVV.

CDR3 bases: TGCGCCAGCAGCTTTTCTGTAAACGGGAACACTGAAGCTTTCTTT. This gives the protein CASSFSVNGNTEAFF. This chain links TRBV5-1 with TRBJ1-1; D unclear. There are 15 residues in the CDR3. V lost 2 bases and J lost 1, with 12 bases in between. Germline V gives CDR1 SGHRS, CDR2 YFSETQ.

J is TRBJ2-2 and V is TRBV9; TRBD1 matches 7 bases. CDR3 length: 15 amino acids. CDR1 SGDLS and CDR2 YYNGEE come from the germline V gene. Trimming removed 4 bases from V and 1 base from J; junction bases left unmatched: 4. CDR3 sequence reads: CASSRDSENTGELFF. The CDR3 DNA sequence: TGTGCCAGCAGCCGGGACAGCGAGAACACCGGGGAGCTGTTTTTT.

The sample holds a few counts of this clone. This sequence joins TRBV7-2 and TRBJ2-7; 14 bases are shared with TRBD2. Germline CDR1 reads SGHTA; CDR2 reads FQGNSA. V shed 5 bases and J 2 bases; nucleotides not matched to a gene: 8. The length of the CDR3 is 17 residues. The CDR3 is CASSQRTSGGTAYEQYF. DNA for the CDR3: TGTGCCAGCAGCCAACGGACTAGCGGGGGGACCGCCTACGAGCAGTACTTC.

Of note for this clone: At one end the junction does not follow the germline gene, possibly because of a read error. The J gene is TRBJ1-5, the V gene TRBV24-1; a possible D gene is TRBD1 (5 bases). Germline V CDR1 and CDR2: KGHDR, SFDVKD. CDR3 length equals 13 residues. CDR3 sequence reads: CATGDSDNQPQHF. The CDR3 nucleotides are TGTGCCACCGGTGACAGTGACAATCAGCCCCAGCATTTT.

The V gene is TRBV20-1, the J gene TRBJ1-3; D is unresolved. The CDR3 runs to 11 residues. Germline V gives CDR1 DFQATT, CDR2 SNEGSKA (reference sequence). V was cut by 6 bases and J by 7 bases, with 10 bases left in between. The CDR3 DNA is TGCAGTGCCAGAACTCGCAACACCATATATTTT. Its protein product is CSARTRNTIYF.

This chain joins TRBV2 and TRBJ2-2; D uncertain. Trimming removed 1 base at V and 3 bases at J, with 12 bases between. This CDR3 is 16 amino acids long. CDR1 is SNHLY, CDR2 FYNNEI, per germline. The CDR3 DNA is TGTGCCAGCAGTGAAGGACGACAAGATTACACCGGGGAGCTGTTTTTT. Protein: CASSEGRQDYTGELFF.

This chain joins TRBV27 and TRBJ2-3; D remains unclear. Germline V gene lookup returns CDR1 MNHEY and CDR2 SMNVEV (reference sequence). CDR3 size: 14 residues. V was trimmed by 2 bases and J by 2 bases, leaving 8 bases between them. The CDR3 sequence: CASSLGLNTDTQYF. CDR3 bases: TGTGCCAGCAGTTTAGGGCTGAACACAGATACGCAGTATTTT.

The genes are TRBV5-6 and TRBJ2-2, with TRBD1 matching over 7 bases. J lost 4 bases, V lost 2 bases, and 5 bases had no gene match. Germline V lookup: CDR1 SGHDT, CDR2 YYEEEE. The CDR3 covers 15 residues. This CDR3 is CASSLRGPTTGELFF. The CDR3 nucleotides read TGTGCCAGCAGCTTAAGGGGGCCCACCACCGGGGAGCTGTTTTTT.

Note on this clone: Additional DNA sequences in this sample encode the identical CDR3. The genes are TRBV7-3 and TRBJ2-7; the match to TRBD2 covers 15 bases. CDR3 length equals 14 residues. Germline CDR1 and CDR2: SGHTA and FQGTGA. After removal of 4 bases from V and 6 bases from J, the junction contained 1 base not matched to a gene. The CDR3: CASSSGLAGGEQYF. As DNA, the CDR3 is TGTGCCAGCAGCTCGGGACTAGCGGGAGGCGAGCAGTACTTC.

This chain uses TRBV6-5 with TRBJ1-2; 7 nucleotides match TRBD1. This CDR3 has 13 amino acids. The germline CDR1 and CDR2 sequences are MNHEY and SVGAGI. The ends lost 7 bases at V and 2 bases at J; junction bases unmatched: 4. In nucleotides, the CDR3 is TGTGCCAGCACCAAGGGACAGAACTATGGCTACACCTTC. Amino acid sequence: CASTKGQNYGYTF.